The clone carrying this T cell receptor beta chain was counted between two and nine times. TCRdb itself ran the 5' RACE reads through MiXCR, one entry per CDR3 protein. The sample has some 730,000 distinct CDR3 sequences; roughly 18% are singletons. The source of the sample is a study of identical twins. Germline V lookup: CDR1 DFQATT, CDR2 SNEGSKA (reference sequence). The CDR3 totals 14 residues. The V gene end was trimmed by 6 bases and the J gene end by 6 bases; junction bases not matched to a gene: 12. A further study also used this sample, focusing on T cells expressing NK-cell markers.

This sequence joins TRBV20-1 and TRBJ2-3; 7 positions match TRBD2. Sequenced material: PBMCs. The sequence was collected from a woman aged 18-30 years in good health. CDR3 sequence: CSAPGFDGGDTQYF. In DNA form, the CDR3 reads TGCAGTGCACCCGGTTTCGACGGGGGGGATACGCAGTATTTT.